The 24 T cell receptor beta chains below all came from one sample that was sequenced in a study of shared clonotypes between healthy human individuals. The repertoire was sequenced with immunoSEQ multiplex PCR; TCRdb's copy has only in-frame clones and lacks some. This sample has a few million clones; more than 80% occur once, and the top ten carry more than 0.12%. The specimen was naive CD4+ T cells sorted from blood. Subset of the sample: CD45RA+ positively selected. These receptors all stem from a man younger than 30 in good health.

The rearrangement uses TRBV6-5 and TRBJ1-1; D not certain. CDR1 is MNHEY, CDR2 SVGAGI, per germline. The CDR3 runs to 11 residues. Trimming stripped 6 bases from V and 4 bases from J, with 6 bases between. The CDR3 DNA reads as TGTGCCAGCAGCCAGTTCACTGAAGCTTTCTTT. Protein sequence: CASSQFTEAFF.

Remarks on this clone: This specimen includes other DNA sequences encoding the same CDR3. The rearrangement links TRBV7-2 to TRBJ2-1, with a weak D call TRBD1 (6 bases). The CDR3 consists of 15 residues. V lost 3 bases and J lost 4, with 13 bases in between. Germline V lookup: CDR1 SGHTA, CDR2 FQGNSA. The CDR3 coding sequence is TGTGCCAGCAGCTTCACAGGGTTGGGATACAATGAGCAGTTCTTC. Residues: CASSFTGLGYNEQFF.

The chain recombines TRBV30 with TRBJ2-5; 7 bases match TRBD2. V lost 6 bases, J lost 4 bases, and 2 bases stayed unmatched. The CDR3 loop spans 11 amino acids. Germline CDR1 and CDR2: GTSNPN and SVGIG (reference sequence). The CDR3 nucleotides are TGTGCCTGCGCTAGCGGAGAGACCCAGTACTTC. Amino acids: CACASGETQYF.

The rearrangement links TRBV19 to TRBJ1-5; tentative D call: TRBD1 (5 bases). In germline, CDR1 is LNHDA, CDR2 SQIVND (reference sequence). V was cut by 4 bases and J by 2 bases, with 9 bases left in between. The CDR3 covers 14 residues. CDR3 DNA sequence: TGTGCCAGTAGTAAGGGGATGGGCAATCAGCCCCAGCATTTT. Its translation is CASSKGMGNQPQHF.

The chain uses TRBV30 and TRBJ1-4, with 9 bases fitting TRBD1. The J segment lost 6 bases and the V segment lost 5 bases, leaving 7 bases of the junction unmatched. The germline V gene has CDR1 GTSNPN and CDR2 SVGIG (reference sequence). The CDR3 totals 14 residues. Here the CDR3 reads CAWDGQGKHEKLFF. The CDR3 nucleotides read TGTGCCTGGGACGGACAGGGGAAACATGAAAAACTGTTTTTT.

The chain carries TRBV29-1 and TRBJ1-1, with 7 positions matching TRBD1. The J segment lost 0 bases and the V segment lost 5 bases, leaving 6 bases of the junction unmatched. The length of the CDR3 is 14 residues. Germline CDR1 and CDR2: SQVTM and ANQGSEA. The CDR3 loop reads CSVYLQGMNTEAFF. Here the CDR3 DNA reads TGCAGCGTTTACTTACAGGGGATGAACACTGAAGCTTTCTTT.

The rearrangement links TRBV15 to TRBJ2-7; D gene ambiguous. V dropped 3 bases and J dropped 3 bases, with 15 bases sitting between them. The V gene's germline CDR1 is LNHNV and CDR2 YYDKDF (reference sequence). This CDR3 has 15 amino acids. The CDR3 DNA reads as TGTGCCACCAGCAGGATGGGTGGGCAGATCTACGAGCAGTACTTC. Translated, it gives CATSRMGGQIYEQYF.

The chain couples TRBV18 to TRBJ2-7; D gene ambiguous. CDR1 is KGHSH, CDR2 LQKENI, per germline. The CDR3 is 15 residues long. Trimming shortened V by 2 bases and J by 0 bases, and 11 bases separated the two germline ends. The CDR3 DNA reads as TGTGCCAGCTCACCAGGGGTGGGCAGCTCCTACGAGCAGTACTTC. As protein: CASSPGVGSSYEQYF.

This rearrangement joins TRBV11-2 to TRBJ1-3; D unclear. From germline, CDR1 is SGHAT and CDR2 FQNNGV. The CDR3 contains 16 residues. V dropped 1 base and J dropped 2 bases, with 12 bases sitting between them. The CDR3 is CASSLAPAATGNTIYF. The CDR3 region has the DNA TGTGCCAGCAGCTTAGCTCCCGCAGCGACTGGAAACACCATATATTTT.

This chain uses TRBV25-1 with TRBJ2-2; 8 bases are a match to TRBD1. From germline, CDR1 is MGHDK and CDR2 SYGVNS. This CDR3 has 14 residues. The V segment lost 5 bases and the J segment 6 bases; nucleotides outside the gene matches: 5. CDR3 residues: CASSSLDRAGELFF. The CDR3 coding sequence is TGTGCCAGCAGTTCCCTGGACAGGGCCGGGGAGCTGTTTTTT.

The chain combines TRBV5-1 with TRBJ1-2, with 8 bases fitting TRBD1. Unmatched junction bases numbered 11, after V lost 5 bases and J lost 8 bases. The CDR3 spans 14 residues. Germline values: CDR1 SGHRS, CDR2 YFSETQ. CDR3 sequence (DNA): TGCGCCAGCAGTACCGGACAGGGCGGGCAGGGCTACACCTTC. Its protein product is CASSTGQGGQGYTF. Complete variable domain (other parts from reference TRBV5-1 and TRBJ1-2): KAGVTQTPRYLIKTRGQQVTLSCSPISGHRSVSWYQQTPGQGLQFLFEYFSETQRNKGNFPGRFSGRQFSNSRSEMNVSTLELGDSALYLCASSTGQGGQGYTFGSGTRLTVV.

The chain has TRBV12-5 and TRBJ1-2; D may be TRBD1 (5 bases). Trimming removed 6 bases at V and 7 bases at J, with 24 bases between. Germline V lookup: CDR1 LGHNT, CDR2 FRNRAP. The CDR3 loop spans 16 amino acids. CDR3 protein: CASGSTTGGYVLGYTF. The CDR3 DNA reads TGTGCTAGTGGCTCCACAACCGGGGGTTACGTTCTTGGCTACACCTTC.

The V and J genes are TRBV10-3 and TRBJ2-6, with D maybe TRBD1 (6 bases). The CDR3 has 16 residues. From germline, CDR1 is ENHRY and CDR2 SYGVKD. Trimming cost V 3 bases and J 5 bases, with 14 bases left between them. In DNA form, the CDR3 reads TGTGCCATCAGTGACCCCAGGGGAGTAAGGGCCAACGTCCTGACTTTC. Protein sequence: CAISDPRGVRANVLTF.

Comment on this clone: Other DNA sequences in this sample translate to the same CDR3. The rearrangement uses TRBV5-1 and TRBJ2-7; TRBD2 matches at 7 bases. Germline lookup yields CDR1 SGHRS and CDR2 YFSETQ. The CDR3 covers 15 residues. Trimming removed 0 bases from V and 4 bases from J; junction bases left unmatched: 7. The CDR3 spells CASSLGGSGYYEQYF. For the CDR3, the DNA is TGCGCCAGCAGCTTGGGGGGTAGCGGGTATTACGAGCAGTACTTC.

This rearrangement joins TRBV4-1 to TRBJ1-5; tentatively, D is TRBD1 (6 bases). The germline V gene has CDR1 MGHRA and CDR2 YSYEKL. Trimming removed 2 bases at V and 5 bases at J, with 13 bases between. This CDR3 has 15 amino acids. The CDR3 sequence: CASSQTGRADQPQHF. Written as DNA, the CDR3 is TGCGCCAGCAGCCAAACAGGGAGGGCAGATCAGCCCCAGCATTTT.

The chain recombines TRBV2 with TRBJ2-1; D is unresolved. V shed 3 bases and J shed 4 bases, with 13 bases lying between them. CDR1 is SNHLY, CDR2 FYNNEI, per germline. The CDR3 runs 15 residues. This CDR3 reads CASSDVRARYNEQFF. As DNA, the CDR3 is TGTGCCAGCAGTGATGTCCGGGCGCGGTACAATGAGCAGTTCTTC.

The rearrangement links TRBV10-3 to TRBJ1-4; D not certain. The germline V and J ends were trimmed by 9 bases and 5 bases, with 13 bases remaining between them. Germline CDR1 reads ENHRY; CDR2 reads SYGVKD. The CDR3 spans 13 residues. The CDR3 here is CAMRGATNEKLFF. The DNA of the CDR3 is TGTGCCATGAGAGGAGCCACCAATGAAAAACTGTTTTTT.

This chain connects TRBV27 to TRBJ2-5; tentative D call: TRBD2 (5 bases). Germline V gene sequence: CDR1 MNHEY, CDR2 SMNVEV (reference sequence). This CDR3 has 12 amino acids. Deletions cut 3 bases from V and 5 bases from J, with 7 bases between. CDR3 in amino acids: CASSFPGETQYF. CDR3 coding DNA: TGTGCCAGCAGTTTCCCGGGGGAGACCCAGTACTTC.

The rearrangement uses TRBV20-1 and TRBJ1-1; D is perhaps TRBD1 (5 bases). The CDR3 is 11 amino acids. Germline loops: CDR1 DFQATT, CDR2 SNEGSKA (reference sequence). The V end was cut by 1 base, the J end by 9 bases, with 9 bases between. The DNA for the CDR3 is TGCAGTGCTAGAGGGGAGGGGAAAGCTTTCTTT. Its protein product is CSARGEGKAFF.

The chain recombines TRBV15 with TRBJ2-3, with D maybe TRBD2 (6 bases). The length of the CDR3 is 15 residues. Trimming cost V 2 bases and J 1 base, with 10 bases left between them. Per germline, CDR1 LNHNV and CDR2 YYDKDF (reference sequence). In DNA, the CDR3 is TGTGCCACCAGCAGAAGGGCTAGCGGCACAGATACGCAGTATTTT. It translates to CATSRRASGTDTQYF.

The rearrangement joins TRBV11-1 to TRBJ2-5; no clear D. V lost 2 bases, J lost 5 bases, and 9 bases lay in between. CDR1 SGHAT and CDR2 FQDESV come from the germline V gene (reference sequence). The CDR3 has 13 amino acids. The chain's CDR3 is CASSLQRTETQYF. The CDR3 region has the DNA TGTGCCAGCAGCTTACAGAGAACGGAGACCCAGTACTTC.

As concerns this clone: The junction departs from germline at one end; a sequencing error may be responsible. The same CDR3 is also encoded by other DNA sequences in this sample. This chain joins TRBV7-7 and TRBJ2-7; 7 nucleotides line up with TRBD1. Germline lookup yields CDR1 SSHAT and CDR2 FNYEAQ (reference sequence). CDR3 length equals 13 residues. Here the CDR3 reads CASSLSGGYEQYF. Written as DNA, the CDR3 is TGTGCTAGCAGCTTATCAGGGGGCTACGAGCAGTACTTC.

This chain links TRBV5-8 with TRBJ1-4; TRBD1 is a possible D gene (5 bases). The CDR3 extends over 15 amino acids. Between the trimmed V and J ends, which lost 3 bases and 3 bases, there was a span of 12 bases. CDR1 is SGHTS, CDR2 YDEGEE, per germline. This CDR3 reads CASSSGTASNEKLFF. Written as DNA, the CDR3 is TGTGCCAGCAGCTCAGGGACGGCCTCTAATGAAAAACTGTTTTTT.

The chain employs TRBV15 and TRBJ1-1; 7 bases are shared with TRBD1. This CDR3 region has 15 residues. V lost 1 base and J lost 12; bases outside the gene matches: 14. Germline CDR1 and CDR2: LNHNV and YYDKDF (reference sequence). CDR3 in DNA: TGTGCCACCAGCAGAGGATTTGGGACAAGGACAGGATCTTTCTTT. As protein: CATSRGFGTRTGSFF.